This TCR beta chain comes out of a study of shared clonotypes between healthy human individuals. The authors distributed each subset's genomic DNA evenly over several immunoSEQ plates. The method was immunoSEQ multiplex PCR; TCRdb's version includes in-frame clones alone and lacks a portion of them. Of some 1.1 million clones listed, roughly 77% were seen once; the top ten hold approximately 0.9%. CDR1 is SGDLS and CDR2 is YYNGEE in the germline V gene. J gave up 8 bases and V 0 bases, and 4 bases lay outside the gene matches. This CDR3 has 14 amino acids. The chain combines TRBV9 with TRBJ1-4; 7 bases are shared with TRBD1. The TCR originated in a man younger than 35 in good health. Some clones in this sample may be carry-over from other donors' samples. Input material: memory CD4+ T cells from PBMCs. Subset here: CD45RA-negative fraction. CDR3 residues: CASSVGDSKEKLFF. DNA for the CDR3: TGTGCCAGCAGCGTAGGGGACAGCAAGGAAAAACTGTTTTTT.